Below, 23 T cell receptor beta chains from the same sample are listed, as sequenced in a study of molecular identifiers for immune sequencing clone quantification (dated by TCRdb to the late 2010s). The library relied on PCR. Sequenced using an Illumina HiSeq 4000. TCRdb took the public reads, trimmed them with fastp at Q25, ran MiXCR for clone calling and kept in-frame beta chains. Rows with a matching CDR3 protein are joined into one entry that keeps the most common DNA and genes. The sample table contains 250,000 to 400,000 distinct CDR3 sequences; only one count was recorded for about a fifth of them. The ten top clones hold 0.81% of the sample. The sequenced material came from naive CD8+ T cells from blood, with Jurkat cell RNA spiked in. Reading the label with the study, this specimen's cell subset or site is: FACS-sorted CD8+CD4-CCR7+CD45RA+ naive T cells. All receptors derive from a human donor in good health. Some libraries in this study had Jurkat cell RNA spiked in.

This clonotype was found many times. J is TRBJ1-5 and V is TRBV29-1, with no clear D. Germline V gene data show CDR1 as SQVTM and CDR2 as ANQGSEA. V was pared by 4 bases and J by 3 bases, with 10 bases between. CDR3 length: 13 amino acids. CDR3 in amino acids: CSVAPELNQPQHF. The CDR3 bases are TGCAGCGTTGCCCCGGAGCTCAATCAGCCCCAGCATTTT. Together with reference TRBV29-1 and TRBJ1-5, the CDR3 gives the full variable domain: SAVISQKPSRDICQRGTSLTIQCQVDSQVTMMFWYRQQPGQSLTLIATANQGSEATYESGFVIDKFPISRPNLTFSTLTVSNMSPEDSSIYLCSVAPELNQPQHFGDGTRLSIL.

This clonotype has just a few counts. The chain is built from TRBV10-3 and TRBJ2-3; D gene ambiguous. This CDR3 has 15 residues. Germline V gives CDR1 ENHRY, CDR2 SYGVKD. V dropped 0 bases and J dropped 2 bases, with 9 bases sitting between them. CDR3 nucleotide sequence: TGTGCCATCAGTGAGTCGTGGCAGGACACAGATACGCAGTATTTT. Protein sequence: CAISESWQDTDTQYF.

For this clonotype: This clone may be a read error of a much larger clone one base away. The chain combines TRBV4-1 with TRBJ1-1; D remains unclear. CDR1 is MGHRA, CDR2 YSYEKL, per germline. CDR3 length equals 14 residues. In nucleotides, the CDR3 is TGCGCCAGCAACCAAAACACAGTGAACACTGAAGCTTTCTTT. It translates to CASNQNTVNTEAFF.

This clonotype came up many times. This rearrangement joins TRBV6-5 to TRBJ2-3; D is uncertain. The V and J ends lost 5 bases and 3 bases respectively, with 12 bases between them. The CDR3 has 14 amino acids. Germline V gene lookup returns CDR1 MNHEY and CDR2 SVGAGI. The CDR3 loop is CASSIQTETDTQYF. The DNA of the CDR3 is TGTGCCAGCAGTATTCAGACGGAGACAGATACGCAGTATTTT.

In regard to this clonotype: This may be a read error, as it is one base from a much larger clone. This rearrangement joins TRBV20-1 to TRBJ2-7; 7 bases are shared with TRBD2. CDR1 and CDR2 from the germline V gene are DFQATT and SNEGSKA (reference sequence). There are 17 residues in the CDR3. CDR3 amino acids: CSAPPPVDGRLSYERYF. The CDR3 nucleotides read TGCAGTGCCCCCCCACCCGTTGACGGGAGGCTCTCCTACGAGCGGTACTTC.

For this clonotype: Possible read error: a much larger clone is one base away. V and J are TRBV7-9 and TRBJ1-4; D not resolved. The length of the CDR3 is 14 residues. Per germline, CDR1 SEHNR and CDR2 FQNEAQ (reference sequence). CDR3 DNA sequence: TGTGCCAGCAGCCAGAGGGTGGCGGATGAAAGACTGTTTTTT. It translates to CASSQRVADERLFF.

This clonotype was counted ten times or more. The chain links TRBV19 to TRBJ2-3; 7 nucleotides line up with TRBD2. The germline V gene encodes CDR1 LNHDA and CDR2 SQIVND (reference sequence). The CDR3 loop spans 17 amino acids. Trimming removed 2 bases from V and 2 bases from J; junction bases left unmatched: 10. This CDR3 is CASSILPSGVITDTQYF. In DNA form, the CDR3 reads TGTGCCAGTAGTATACTTCCCAGCGGGGTCATCACAGATACGCAGTATTTT.

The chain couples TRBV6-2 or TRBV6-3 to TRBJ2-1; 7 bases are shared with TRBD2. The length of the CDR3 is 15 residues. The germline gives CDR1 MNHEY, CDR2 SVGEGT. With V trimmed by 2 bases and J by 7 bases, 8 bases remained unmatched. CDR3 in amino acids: CASSYERGPDNEQFF. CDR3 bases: TGTGCCAGCAGTTACGAGCGGGGACCCGATAATGAGCAGTTCTTC.

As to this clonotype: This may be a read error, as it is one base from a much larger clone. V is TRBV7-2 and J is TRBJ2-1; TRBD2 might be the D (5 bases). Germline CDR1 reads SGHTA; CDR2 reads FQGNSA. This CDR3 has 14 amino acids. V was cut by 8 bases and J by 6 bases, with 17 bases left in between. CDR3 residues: CASGPLLGSNEQFF. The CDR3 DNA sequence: TGTGCCAGCGGCCCACTCCTGGGGAGCAATGAGCAGTTCTTC.

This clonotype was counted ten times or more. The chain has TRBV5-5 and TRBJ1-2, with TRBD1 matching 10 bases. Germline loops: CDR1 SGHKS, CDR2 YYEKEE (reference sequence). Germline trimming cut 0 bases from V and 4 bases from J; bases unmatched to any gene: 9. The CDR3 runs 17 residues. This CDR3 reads CASSLDGTGVYGYGYTF. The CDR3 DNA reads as TGTGCCAGCAGCTTGGATGGGACAGGGGTGTATGGCTATGGCTACACCTTC.

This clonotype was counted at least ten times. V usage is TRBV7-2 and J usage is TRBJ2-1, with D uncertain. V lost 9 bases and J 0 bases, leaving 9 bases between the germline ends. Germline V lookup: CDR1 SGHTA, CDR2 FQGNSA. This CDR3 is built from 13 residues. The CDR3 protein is CASRRISYNEQFF. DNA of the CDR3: TGTGCCAGTCGCCGGATCTCCTACAATGAGCAGTTCTTC.

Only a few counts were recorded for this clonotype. CDR3 loop: CASRQSGGTYNEQFF. The CDR3, as DNA: TGTGCCAGCAGACAAAGCGGGGGGACCTACAATGAGCAGTTCTTC. This chain uses TRBV6-5 with TRBJ2-1, with 9 bases aligning to TRBD2. The junction had 5 bases not matched to a gene; V was cut back by 6 bases and J by 2 bases. In germline, CDR1 is MNHEY, CDR2 SVGAGI. This CDR3 region has 15 residues.

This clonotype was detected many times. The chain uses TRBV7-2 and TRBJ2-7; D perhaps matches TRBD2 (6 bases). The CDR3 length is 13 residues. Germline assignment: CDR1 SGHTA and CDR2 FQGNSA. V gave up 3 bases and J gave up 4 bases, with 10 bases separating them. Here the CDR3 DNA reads TGTGCCAGCAGCTTCCTTGGGACTTACGAGCAGTACTTC. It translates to CASSFLGTYEQYF.

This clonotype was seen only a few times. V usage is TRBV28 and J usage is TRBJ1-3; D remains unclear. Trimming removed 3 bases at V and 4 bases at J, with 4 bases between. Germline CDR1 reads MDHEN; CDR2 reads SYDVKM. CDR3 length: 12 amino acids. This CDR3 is CASSFNGNTIYF. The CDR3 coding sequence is TGTGCCAGCAGTTTCAACGGAAACACCATATATTTT.

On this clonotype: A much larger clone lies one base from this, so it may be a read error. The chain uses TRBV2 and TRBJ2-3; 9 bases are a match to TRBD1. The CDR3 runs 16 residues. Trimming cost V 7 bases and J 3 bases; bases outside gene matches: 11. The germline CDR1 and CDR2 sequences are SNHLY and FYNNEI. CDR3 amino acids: CASNARDRAITDTQYF. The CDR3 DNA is TGTGCCAGCAATGCCCGGGACAGGGCGATTACAGATACGCAGTATTTT.

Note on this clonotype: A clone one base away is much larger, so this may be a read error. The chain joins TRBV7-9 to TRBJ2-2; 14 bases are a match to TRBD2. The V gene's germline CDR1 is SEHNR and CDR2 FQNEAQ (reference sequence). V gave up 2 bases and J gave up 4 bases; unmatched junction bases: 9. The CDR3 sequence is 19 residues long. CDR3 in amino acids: CASSLFGLAGGPSTGELFF. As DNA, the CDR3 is TGTGCCAGCAGCTTATTCGGACTAGCGGGAGGTCCGAGCACCGGGGAGCTGTTTTTT.

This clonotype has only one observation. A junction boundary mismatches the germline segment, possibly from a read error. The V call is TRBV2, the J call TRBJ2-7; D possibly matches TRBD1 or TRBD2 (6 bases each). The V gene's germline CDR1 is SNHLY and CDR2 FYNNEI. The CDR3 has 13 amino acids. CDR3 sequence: CARDAGDSCEQYF. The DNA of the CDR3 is TGTGCCAGAGACGCAGGGGACTCCTGCGAGCAGTACTTC.

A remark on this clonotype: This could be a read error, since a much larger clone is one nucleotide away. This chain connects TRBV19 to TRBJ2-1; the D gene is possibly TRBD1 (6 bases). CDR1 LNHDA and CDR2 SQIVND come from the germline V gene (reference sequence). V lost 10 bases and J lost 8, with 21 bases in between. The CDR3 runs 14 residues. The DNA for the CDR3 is TGTGCCACGCAGAGTGGGTACAGGGTCCATGAGCAGTTCTTC. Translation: CATQSGYRVHEQFF.

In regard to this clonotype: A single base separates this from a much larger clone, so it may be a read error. The DNA for the CDR3 is TGTGCCAGCAGTGAGGACAGGGGGAATCAGCCCCGGCATTTT. The encoded protein is CASSEDRGNQPRHF. V usage is TRBV6-2 or TRBV6-3 and J usage is TRBJ1-5; TRBD1 matches 10 bases. CDR1 MNHEY and CDR2 SVGEGT come from the germline V gene. CDR3 length equals 14 residues.

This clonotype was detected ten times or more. The CDR3 protein is CASSLLPGQETQYF. The DNA for the CDR3 is TGCGCCAGCAGCTTACTGCCAGGCCAAGAGACCCAGTACTTC. The chain combines TRBV5-1 with TRBJ2-5; D unclear. Germline V gene data show CDR1 as SGHRS and CDR2 as YFSETQ. With 2 bases removed from V and 1 base from J, the gap between germline ends came to 9 bases. CDR3 size: 14 residues.

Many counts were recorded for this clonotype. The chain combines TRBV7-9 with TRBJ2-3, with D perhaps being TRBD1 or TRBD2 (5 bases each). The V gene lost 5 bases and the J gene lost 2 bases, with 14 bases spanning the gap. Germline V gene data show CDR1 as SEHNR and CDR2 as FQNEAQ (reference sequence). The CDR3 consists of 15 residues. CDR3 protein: CASSPKGPNTDTQYF. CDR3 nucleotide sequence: TGTGCCAGCAGCCCTAAGGGACCAAACACAGATACGCAGTATTTT.

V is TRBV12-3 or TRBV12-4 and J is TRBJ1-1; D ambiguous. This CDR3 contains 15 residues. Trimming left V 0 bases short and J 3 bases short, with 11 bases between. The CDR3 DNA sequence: TGTGCCAGCAGTTTAGCCCCATCAGGTTACACTGAAGCTTTCTTT. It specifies CASSLAPSGYTEAFF.

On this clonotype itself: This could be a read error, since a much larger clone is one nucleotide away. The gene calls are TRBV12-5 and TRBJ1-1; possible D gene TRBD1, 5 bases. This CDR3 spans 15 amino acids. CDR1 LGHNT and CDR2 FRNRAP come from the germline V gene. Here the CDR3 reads CASGKDVGDGTAAFF. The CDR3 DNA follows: TGTGCTAGTGGCAAAGACGTTGGGGACGGCACTGCAGCTTTCTTT.